Below, 30 T cell receptor beta chains from the same sample are listed, as sequenced in a study of breast tumors, draining lymph nodes, adjacent tissues (dated by TCRdb to 2015 to 2016). The library was prepared using multiplex PCR. Sequencing was performed on an Illumina HiSeq 2000. TCRdb itself trimmed the public reads at Q25 with fastp, ran MiXCR and retained productive beta chains. Rows matching on CDR3 protein sequence are summarized as one entry with the most common DNA and genes. The sample profile shows fewer than 250,000 distinct CDR3 sequences; about 34% of them were found once. More than 1.3% of the sample is in the top ten clones. Lymph node samples were obtained from the axillary draining lymph nodes of breast cancer patients. Sequencing used axillary lymph node tissue. Receptor source: a female donor with breast cancer. Some clones in this sample may be carry-over from other donors' samples.

This clonotype was counted ten times or more. The chain joins TRBV5-5 to TRBJ1-5; no clear D. V was clipped by 5 bases and J by 5 bases, with 8 bases between them. The CDR3 has 12 amino acids. Per germline, CDR1 SGHKS and CDR2 YYEKEE (reference sequence). The CDR3 here is CASSRGDQPQHF. As DNA, the CDR3 is TGTGCCAGCAGTCGAGGCGATCAGCCCCAGCATTTT.

This clonotype came up many times. A much larger clone differs by one base, so this may be a read error. The chain joins TRBV20-1 to TRBJ2-7, with 13 bases aligning to TRBD2. Per germline, CDR1 DFQATT and CDR2 SNEGSKA (reference sequence). CDR3 length equals 14 residues. V shed 2 bases and J 6 bases; nucleotides not matched to a gene: 4. The CDR3 DNA is TGCAGTGCTAGAACTAGCGGGAGGGGCCCCGAGCAGTACTTC. The encoded protein is CSARTSGRGPEQYF.

The V call is TRBV7-9, the J call TRBJ1-1; D might be TRBD1 (5 bases). The germline V gene encodes CDR1 SEHNR and CDR2 FQNEAQ (reference sequence). V shed 5 bases and J shed 4 bases, with 11 bases lying between them. The CDR3 runs to 13 residues. Written as DNA, the CDR3 is TGTGCCAGCAGCCAAAGTGGGGGCACTGAAGCTTTCTTT. It codes for CASSQSGGTEAFF.

This clonotype was seen many times. The V gene is TRBV24-1, the J gene TRBJ1-5, with D perhaps matching TRBD1 (6 bases). Trimming left V 5 bases short and J 6 bases short, with 13 bases between. CDR3 length: 14 amino acids. CDR1 is KGHDR and CDR2 is SFDVKD in the germline V gene. CDR3 in amino acids: CATSVTGTSQPQHF. The CDR3 region has the DNA TGTGCCACCAGTGTTACAGGGACCTCTCAGCCCCAGCATTTT.

Note on this clonotype: A read error is likely, as this CDR3 ends without the conserved phenylalanine or tryptophan. The chain carries TRBV30 and TRBJ1-5, with TRBD1 identical over 10 bases. The length of the CDR3 is 13 residues. Germline CDR1 reads GTSNPN; CDR2 reads SVGIG (reference sequence). J was trimmed by 5 bases and V by 3 bases; bases with no gene match: 1. CDR3 loop: CAWSGTGDQPQHS. CDR3 nucleotide sequence: TGTGCCTGGAGCGGGACAGGGGATCAGCCCCAGCATTCT.

This clonotype occurred many times. The V and J genes are TRBV4-2 and TRBJ2-3, with D possibly being TRBD1 or TRBD2 (5 bases each). V lost 0 bases, J lost 3 bases, and 22 bases lay in between. Looked up from germline, CDR1 is LGHNA and CDR2 is YNFKEQ. This CDR3 is built from 19 residues. For the CDR3, the DNA is TGTGCCAGCAGCCAAGATTCAATGGGTGGGGGTGGAAGAACAGATACGCAGTATTTT. Its protein is CASSQDSMGGGGRTDTQYF.

This clonotype was observed at least ten times. The rearrangement joins TRBV7-9 to TRBJ2-5, with D uncertain. The V end lost 5 bases, the J end lost 5 bases, and 12 bases lay between the germline ends. Germline CDR1 reads SEHNR; CDR2 reads FQNEAQ (reference sequence). The CDR3 extends over 13 amino acids. This CDR3 reads CASSPTEKETQYF. The CDR3 region has the DNA TGTGCCAGCAGCCCCACCGAGAAGGAGACCCAGTACTTC.

Many counts were recorded for this clonotype. The V and J genes are TRBV27 and TRBJ2-5; D not resolved. The CDR3 is made up of 14 amino acids. Trimming took 3 bases from V and 0 from J, leaving 8 bases between them. Germline loops: CDR1 MNHEY, CDR2 SMNVEV (reference sequence). CDR3 nucleotide sequence: TGTGCCAGCAGTTTGACCAGGTACCAAGAGACCCAGTACTTC. It specifies CASSLTRYQETQYF.

V is TRBV9 and J is TRBJ1-4; the D gene is possibly TRBD1 (6 bases). Trimming left V 0 bases short and J 11 bases short, with 17 bases between. CDR1 is SGDLS and CDR2 is YYNGEE in the germline V gene. The CDR3 sequence is 15 residues long. Here the CDR3 DNA reads TGTGCCAGCAGCGTAGGGCCCCGGGACACACTGAAACTGTTTTTT. Protein: CASSVGPRDTLKLFF.

This clonotype was seen ten or more times. The rearrangement links TRBV7-9 to TRBJ1-2; D uncertain. The CDR3 runs 16 residues. Germline CDR1 SEHNR, CDR2 FQNEAQ (reference sequence). V lost 1 base and J 8 bases, leaving 20 bases between the germline ends. DNA of the CDR3: TGTGCCAGCAGCTTAGTTCAAATTCGCGAATCGTCCGGCTACACCTTC. Amino acids: CASSLVQIRESSGYTF.

This clonotype was seen more than once but under ten times. This may be a read error: a much more frequent sequence differs by one nucleotide. The chain combines TRBV5-1 with TRBJ2-1; tentatively, D is TRBD2 (7 bases). Germline-derived CDR1 and CDR2 are SGHRS and YFSETQ. This CDR3 has 14 amino acids. V lost 3 bases and J lost 8, with 15 bases in between. This CDR3 reads CASSWGGEGDEQFF. DNA of the CDR3: TGCGCCAGCAGCTGGGGGGGAGAGGGGGATGAGCAGTTCTTC.

This clonotype was picked up many times. The chain employs TRBV18 and TRBJ2-7, with D possibly matching TRBD1 (5 bases). Trimming pared 2 bases from V and 3 bases from J, leaving 8 bases between. Germline V gene lookup returns CDR1 KGHSH and CDR2 LQKENI. This CDR3 region has 13 residues. The CDR3 loop is CASSPGAGYEQYF. CDR3 bases: TGTGCCAGCTCACCAGGGGCTGGCTACGAGCAGTACTTC.

This clonotype was picked up many times. This CDR3 is CASSRYQGDSNTIYF. DNA for the CDR3: TGTGCCAGCTCACGCTATCAGGGGGACTCTAACACCATATATTTT. The chain couples TRBV18 to TRBJ1-3; 7 nucleotides align to TRBD1. The CDR3 sequence is 15 residues long. Unmatched junction bases numbered 10, after V lost 4 bases and J lost 7 bases. Germline loops: CDR1 KGHSH, CDR2 LQKENI.

The chain recombines TRBV20-1 with TRBJ2-5; D remains ambiguous. Germline V gene data show CDR1 as DFQATT and CDR2 as SNEGSKA (reference sequence). This CDR3 spans 13 amino acids. Trimming left V 0 bases short and J 3 bases short, with 8 bases between. The CDR3 protein is CSAREGKEETQYF. CDR3 nucleotides: TGCAGTGCTAGAGAAGGGAAGGAAGAGACCCAGTACTTC.

The sample holds many counts of this clonotype. V is TRBV30 and J is TRBJ1-6; the match to TRBD1 covers 7 bases. Unmatched junction bases numbered 6, after V lost 1 base and J lost 6 bases. The CDR3 has 15 residues. CDR1 and CDR2 (germline): GTSNPN, SVGIG (reference sequence). Written as DNA, the CDR3 is TGTGCCTGGAGTGCCACAGGGGTCCGTAATTCACCCCTCCACTTT. The encoded protein is CAWSATGVRNSPLHF.

This clonotype was picked up many times. This chain joins TRBV7-2 and TRBJ2-3, with TRBD2 matching 14 bases. V dropped 11 bases and J dropped 6; count of bases not matched to a gene: 10. The germline V gene encodes CDR1 SGHTA and CDR2 FQGNSA. There are 15 residues in the CDR3. CDR3 in amino acids: CAGVGTSGSRDTQYF. CDR3 DNA: TGTGCCGGCGTAGGGACTAGCGGGAGTAGGGATACGCAGTATTTT. Full variable domain (rest looked up from reference TRBV7-2 and TRBJ2-3): GAGVSQSPSNKVTEKGKDVELRCDPISGHTALYWYRQSLGQGLEFLIYFQGNSAPDKSGLPSDRFSAERTGGSVSTLTIQRTQQEDSAVYLCAGVGTSGSRDTQYFGPGTRLTVL.

V and J are TRBV15 and TRBJ2-7, with D unclear. Trimming removed 3 bases from V and 2 bases from J, with 14 bases in between. CDR1 LNHNV and CDR2 YYDKDF come from the germline V gene (reference sequence). The CDR3 is made up of 15 amino acids. The CDR3 loop is CATSSLDGRPYEQYF. Written as DNA, the CDR3 is TGTGCCACCAGCAGCTTGGATGGCAGACCCTACGAGCAGTACTTC.

To note about this clonotype: This may be a read error: a much more frequent sequence differs by one nucleotide. The chain employs TRBV29-1 and TRBJ1-1; D is undetermined. The CDR3 runs 13 residues. The germline V gene encodes CDR1 SQVTM and CDR2 ANQGSEA. With 8 bases removed from V and 10 bases from J, the gap between germline ends came to 23 bases. CDR3 amino acids: CSIREGLLAAAFF. The CDR3 DNA follows: TGCAGCATCCGGGAGGGCCTATTAGCCGCAGCTTTCTTT.

Ten or more counts support this clonotype. V gene TRBV5-1 combines with J gene TRBJ2-7; D is unresolved. The V end lost 0 bases, the J end lost 2 bases, and 15 bases lay between the germline ends. Germline CDR1 reads SGHRS; CDR2 reads YFSETQ. The CDR3 spans 16 residues. The DNA of the CDR3 is TGCGCCAGCAGCTTGGTTTCGAGCAACCGGGCCTACGAGCAGTACTTC. It is translated as CASSLVSSNRAYEQYF.

This clonotype is medium-sized within its sample. The chain carries TRBV2 and TRBJ2-5; 7 nucleotides match TRBD2. CDR1 and CDR2 from the germline V gene are SNHLY and FYNNEI. V lost 7 bases, J lost 5 bases, and 7 bases stayed unmatched. This CDR3 comprises 13 residues. CDR3 region: CASTRTSRETQYF. DNA for the CDR3: TGTGCCAGCACTAGGACTAGTCGGGAGACCCAGTACTTC.

The chain carries TRBV6-6 and TRBJ1-2; the D is unclear. Looked up from germline, CDR1 is MNHNY and CDR2 is SVGAGI (reference sequence). CDR3 size: 15 residues. V lost 5 bases to trimming and J lost 0 bases, with 13 bases between them. The CDR3 sequence is CASSHLSQPNYGYTF. DNA for the CDR3: TGTGCCAGCAGTCACTTAAGCCAGCCTAACTATGGCTACACCTTC.

This clonotype was picked up many times. CDR3 region: CASSHRGYEKLFF. The CDR3 DNA is TGTGCCAGCAGCCATCGCGGGTATGAAAAACTGTTTTTT. The genes are TRBV5-5 and TRBJ1-4, with D hard to call. The CDR3 runs 13 residues. Trimming cost V 4 bases and J 6 bases, with 10 bases left between them. Germline V gene data show CDR1 as SGHKS and CDR2 as YYEKEE (reference sequence).

Concerning this clonotype itself: This clone may be a read error of a much larger clone one base away. This rearrangement joins TRBV6-1 to TRBJ2-6, with D possibly matching TRBD1 (5 bases). Per the germline V gene, CDR1 is MNHNS and CDR2 is SASEGT. This CDR3 has 16 residues. CDR3 bases: TGTGCCAGCAGTGAAAATATGATCTCTGGGGCCAACGCCCTGACTTTC. Residues: CASSENMISGANALTF.

This clonotype was picked up many times. The chain is built from TRBV27 and TRBJ1-2, with a weak D call TRBD1 (5 bases). Deletions cut 1 base from V and 4 bases from J, with 10 bases between. The germline gives CDR1 MNHEY, CDR2 SMNVEV (reference sequence). This CDR3 spans 14 amino acids. The CDR3: CASSLYAGPYGYTF. CDR3 bases: TGTGCCAGCAGTTTATATGCAGGGCCCTATGGCTACACCTTC.

A word on this clonotype: A much bigger clone sits one base away, suggesting this may be a read error. CDR3 DNA sequence: TGCAGTGCTAGAGATGGACTAGCGGGAGCTACCTACAATGAGCAGTTCTTC. It is translated as CSARDGLAGATYNEQFF. The rearrangement links TRBV20-1 to TRBJ2-1, with 13 bases that match TRBD2. Germline V gene data show CDR1 as DFQATT and CDR2 as SNEGSKA (reference sequence). CDR3 length: 17 residues. Trimming cost V 0 bases and J 2 bases; bases outside gene matches: 4.

This clonotype was found a few times. CDR3 sequence reads: CASSPDSSNQPQHF. The CDR3, as DNA: TGTGCCAGCAGCCCGGACAGCAGCAATCAGCCCCAGCATTTT. This sequence joins TRBV7-2 and TRBJ1-5; D possibly corresponds to TRBD1 (6 bases). CDR3 length: 14 residues. Germline CDR1 reads SGHTA; CDR2 reads FQGNSA. Deletions cut 5 bases from V and 1 base from J, with 9 bases between.

On this clonotype itself: Being one base from a much bigger clone, this may be a read error. The V and J genes are TRBV9 and TRBJ2-1; D may be TRBD2 (5 bases). The germline CDR1 and CDR2 sequences are SGDLS and YYNGEE. This CDR3 region has 15 residues. Here the CDR3 reads CASSPEGDQSPEPFF. The CDR3, as DNA: TGTGCCAGCAGCCCTGAGGGAGACCAAAGTCCTGAGCCGTTCTTC.

This clonotype was recorded at least ten times. The chain is built from TRBV7-2 and TRBJ2-1, with 14 positions matching TRBD2. V shed 7 bases and J 10 bases; nucleotides not matched to a gene: 15. Germline loops: CDR1 SGHTA, CDR2 FQGNSA. The CDR3 extends over 17 amino acids. CDR3 sequence: CASTEVGGTSGSLEQFF. Here the CDR3 DNA reads TGTGCCAGCACAGAAGTTGGCGGGACTAGCGGGAGTTTAGAGCAGTTCTTC.

In its sample, this clonotype was seen many times. This rearrangement joins TRBV18 to TRBJ2-7; the match to TRBD1 covers 10 bases. The CDR3 covers 15 residues. V lost 3 bases, J lost 4 bases, and 6 bases stayed unmatched. The V gene's germline CDR1 is KGHSH and CDR2 LQKENI. DNA for the CDR3: TGTGCCAGCTCACCGAGACAGGGGGCGCAATACGAGCAGTACTTC. It is translated as CASSPRQGAQYEQYF.

About this clonotype itself: This could be a read error, since a much larger clone is one nucleotide away. The CDR3 coding sequence is TGCAGTGCTAGGGGGGGACAGGGTCGCACTCAGCCCCAGCATTTT. Its protein is CSARGGQGRTQPQHF. The rearrangement uses TRBV20-1 and TRBJ1-5; 9 bases are shared with TRBD1. This CDR3 contains 15 residues. Looked up from germline, CDR1 is DFQATT and CDR2 is SNEGSKA (reference sequence). J was trimmed by 6 bases and V by 3 bases; bases with no gene match: 9.